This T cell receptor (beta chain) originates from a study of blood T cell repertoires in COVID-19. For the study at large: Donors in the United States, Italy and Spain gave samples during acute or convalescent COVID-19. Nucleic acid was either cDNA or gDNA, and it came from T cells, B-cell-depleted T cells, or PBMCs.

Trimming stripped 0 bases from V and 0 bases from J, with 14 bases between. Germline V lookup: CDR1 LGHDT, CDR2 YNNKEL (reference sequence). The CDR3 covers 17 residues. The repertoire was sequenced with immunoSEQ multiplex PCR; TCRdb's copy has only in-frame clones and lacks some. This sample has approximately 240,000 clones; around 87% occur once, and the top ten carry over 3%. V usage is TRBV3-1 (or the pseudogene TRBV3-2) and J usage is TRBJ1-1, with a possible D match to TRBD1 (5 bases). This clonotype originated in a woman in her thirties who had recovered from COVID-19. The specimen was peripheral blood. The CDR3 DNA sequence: TGTGCCAGCAGCCAAGATCCCCAGGGATTGGTGAACACTGAAGCTTTCTTT. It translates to CASSQDPQGLVNTEAFF.